Listed here are 5 T cell receptor beta chains from one sample, sequenced in a study of cytomegalovirus exposure and HLA in healthy donors. In the PCR, 60 Vbeta and 13 Jbeta primers were used. Some clones are missing from TCRdb's copy, which holds only in-frame ones; the method was immunoSEQ multiplex PCR. The sample has some 150,000 clones; around 80% are singletons. The sample taken for sequencing was PBMCs. The receptors here all came from a female donor in good health and CMV-seropositive.

V and J are TRBV13 and TRBJ2-3, with 8 bases that match TRBD1. With V trimmed by 5 bases and J by 5 bases, 3 bases remained unmatched. The CDR3 sequence is 13 residues long. Germline values: CDR1 PRHDT, CDR2 FYEKMQ (reference sequence). The CDR3 protein is CASSQGAGDTQYF. CDR3 DNA sequence: TGTGCCAGCAGCCAGGGGGCTGGAGATACGCAGTATTTT.

The V gene is TRBV19, the J gene TRBJ2-7; 7 nucleotides agree with TRBD1. The V gene end was trimmed by 0 bases and the J gene end by 2 bases; junction bases not matched to a gene: 4. Germline assignment: CDR1 LNHDA and CDR2 SQIVND (reference sequence). This CDR3 region has 15 residues. The CDR3 spells CASSIDRQGPYEQYF. CDR3 nucleotides: TGTGCCAGTAGTATAGATCGACAGGGCCCCTACGAGCAGTACTTC.

The V gene is TRBV5-6, the J gene TRBJ1-1, with D unresolved. The germline V gene has CDR1 SGHDT and CDR2 YYEEEE. CDR3 length: 17 amino acids. Deletions cut 1 base from V and 0 bases from J, with 16 bases between. The CDR3 spells CASSLLFPTGMNTEAFF. In DNA form, the CDR3 reads TGTGCCAGCAGCTTGTTATTCCCAACCGGGATGAACACTGAAGCTTTCTTT.

The chain employs TRBV4-1 and TRBJ2-2; maybe TRBD2 (6 bases). V dropped 3 bases and J dropped 5 bases, with 10 bases sitting between them. CDR1 and CDR2 from the germline V gene are MGHRA and YSYEKL. This CDR3 contains 14 residues. CDR3 sequence reads: CASSHPAGTGELFF. CDR3 bases: TGCGCCAGCAGCCACCCCGCGGGGACCGGGGAGCTGTTTTTT.

The rearrangement uses TRBV27 and TRBJ2-2; 16 bases agree with TRBD2. Trimming cost V 5 bases and J 8 bases; bases outside gene matches: 17. The CDR3 spans 20 residues. CDR1 and CDR2 (germline): MNHEY, SMNVEV (reference sequence). In nucleotides, the CDR3 is TGTGCCAGCAGTCCGATGAAATCGGGACTAGCGGGGGGGCCCGTTGGGGAGCTGTTTTTT. Protein product: CASSPMKSGLAGGPVGELFF.